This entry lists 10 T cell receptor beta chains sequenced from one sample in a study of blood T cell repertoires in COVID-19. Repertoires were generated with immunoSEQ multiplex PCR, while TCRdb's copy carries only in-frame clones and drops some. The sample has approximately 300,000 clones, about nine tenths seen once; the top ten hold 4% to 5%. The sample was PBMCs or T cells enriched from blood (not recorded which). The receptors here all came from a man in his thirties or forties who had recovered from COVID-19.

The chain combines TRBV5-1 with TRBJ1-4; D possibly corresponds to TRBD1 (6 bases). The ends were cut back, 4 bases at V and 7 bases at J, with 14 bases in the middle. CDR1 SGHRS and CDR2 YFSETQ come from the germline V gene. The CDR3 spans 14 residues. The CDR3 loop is CASSPQGGSEKLFF. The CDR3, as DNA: TGCGCCAGCAGCCCACAAGGGGGTAGTGAAAAACTGTTTTTT.

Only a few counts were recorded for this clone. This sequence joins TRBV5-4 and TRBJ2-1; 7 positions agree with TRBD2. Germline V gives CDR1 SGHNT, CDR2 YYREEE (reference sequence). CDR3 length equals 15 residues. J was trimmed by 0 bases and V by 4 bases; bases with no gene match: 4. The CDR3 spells CASSDGTTSYNEQFF. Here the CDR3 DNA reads TGTGCCAGCAGCGACGGGACTACCTCCTACAATGAGCAGTTCTTC.

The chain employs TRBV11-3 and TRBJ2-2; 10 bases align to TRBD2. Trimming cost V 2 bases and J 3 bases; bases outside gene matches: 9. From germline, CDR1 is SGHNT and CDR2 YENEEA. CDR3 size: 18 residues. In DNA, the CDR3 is TGTGCCAGCAGCTTAATGACACGTCTAGCGGGAGACACCGGGGAGCTGTTTTTT. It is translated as CASSLMTRLAGDTGELFF.

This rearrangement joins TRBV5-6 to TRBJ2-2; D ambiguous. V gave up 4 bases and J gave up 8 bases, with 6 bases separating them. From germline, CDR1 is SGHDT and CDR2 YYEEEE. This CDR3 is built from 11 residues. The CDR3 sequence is CASSLRGELFF. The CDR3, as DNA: TGTGCCAGCAGCCTCAGGGGGGAGCTGTTTTTT.

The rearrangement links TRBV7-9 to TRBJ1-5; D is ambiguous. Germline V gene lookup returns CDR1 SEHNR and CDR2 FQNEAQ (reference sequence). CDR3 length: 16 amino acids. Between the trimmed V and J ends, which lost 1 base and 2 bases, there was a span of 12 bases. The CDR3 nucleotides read TGTGCCAGCAGCTTAGGACCTCCCGAGGGCAATCAGCCCCAGCATTTT. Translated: CASSLGPPEGNQPQHF.

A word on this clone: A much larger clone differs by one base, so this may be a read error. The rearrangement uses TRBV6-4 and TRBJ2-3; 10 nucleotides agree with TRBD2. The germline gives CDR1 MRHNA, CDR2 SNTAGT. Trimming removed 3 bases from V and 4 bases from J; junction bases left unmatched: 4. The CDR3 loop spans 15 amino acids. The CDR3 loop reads CASSETSGAADTQYF. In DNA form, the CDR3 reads TGTGCCAGCAGTGAAACTAGCGGGGCGGCAGATACGCAGTATTTT.

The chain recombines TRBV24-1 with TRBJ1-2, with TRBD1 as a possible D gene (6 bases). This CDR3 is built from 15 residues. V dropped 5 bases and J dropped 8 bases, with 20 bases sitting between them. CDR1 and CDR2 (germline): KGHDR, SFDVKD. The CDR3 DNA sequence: TGTGCCACCAGTGTTGGGGCGGACAGCTTCAAGGGCTACACCTTC. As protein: CATSVGADSFKGYTF.

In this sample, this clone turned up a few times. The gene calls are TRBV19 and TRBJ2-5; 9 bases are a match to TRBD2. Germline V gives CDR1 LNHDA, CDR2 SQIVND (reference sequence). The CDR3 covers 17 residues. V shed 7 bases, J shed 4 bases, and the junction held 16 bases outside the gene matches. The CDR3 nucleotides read TGTGCCAGTATAGGCGGGGGGGCCGAGGGGCGCACAGAGACCCAGTACTTC. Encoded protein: CASIGGGAEGRTETQYF.

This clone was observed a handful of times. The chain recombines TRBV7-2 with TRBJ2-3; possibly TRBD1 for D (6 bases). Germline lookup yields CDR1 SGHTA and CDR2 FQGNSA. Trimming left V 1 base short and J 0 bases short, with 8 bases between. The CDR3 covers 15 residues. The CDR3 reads CASSLDRASTDTQYF. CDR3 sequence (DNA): TGTGCCAGCAGCTTAGACAGGGCCAGCACAGATACGCAGTATTTT.

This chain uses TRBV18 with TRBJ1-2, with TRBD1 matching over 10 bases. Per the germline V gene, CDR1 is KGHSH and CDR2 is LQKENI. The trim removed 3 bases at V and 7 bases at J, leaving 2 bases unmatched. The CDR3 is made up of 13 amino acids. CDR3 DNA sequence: TGTGCCAGCTCACCCGACAGGGGGCTTGGCTACACCTTC. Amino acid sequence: CASSPDRGLGYTF. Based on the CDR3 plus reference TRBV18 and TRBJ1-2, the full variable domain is NAGVMQNPRHLVRRRGQEARLRCSPMKGHSHVYWYRQLPEEGLKFMVYLQKENIIDESGMPKERFSAEFPKEGPSILRIQQVVRGDSAAYFCASSPDRGLGYTFGSGTRLTVV.